This T cell receptor (beta chain) was found in a study of T cell repertoires in cytomegalovirus infection. Study background: A matching HLA type, together with CMV infection, was signaled by public TCR beta signatures. Overall study results and limits: HLA-C-restricted CMV-specific TCR beta clonotypes were dominant in the ex vivo response. Totalled public TCR beta family frequency picked out people who carried CMV plus the relevant HLA.

TCRdb re-analysed the reads in MiXCR, keeping a single row per CDR3 protein. Here the sample spans about 160,000 distinct CDR3 sequences, roughly a sixth being singletons. About this clonotype itself: What it recognizes is unknown.

CDR3 size: 15 residues. V lost 6 bases to trimming and J lost 0 bases; unmatched junction nucleotides: 4. Looked up from germline, CDR1 is MDHEN and CDR2 is SYDVKM. The V call is TRBV28, the J call TRBJ2-1; 8 bases align to TRBD2. What was sequenced was CD8+ T cells from PBMCs. This clonotype originated in a human donor in good health (CMV status not recorded). Some clones in this sample may be carry-over from other donors' samples. CDR3 sequence reads: CASRHTSGSYNEQFF. The CDR3 bases are TGTGCCAGCAGGCATACTAGCGGCTCCTACAATGAGCAGTTCTTC.